This TCR beta chain was documented in a study of T cell repertoires in cytomegalovirus infection. Germline-derived CDR1 and CDR2 are SEHNR and FQNEAQ (reference sequence). Trimming removed 3 bases from V and 2 bases from J; junction bases left unmatched: 3. The CDR3 is 14 residues long. TCRdb fed the reads into MiXCR, producing one record per CDR3 protein. Of approximately 730,000 distinct CDR3 sequences listed, 29% are singletons. With regard to this clonotype: What it recognizes is unknown.

The TCR comes from a human donor in good health (CMV status not recorded). Some clones in this sample may be carry-over from other donors' samples. The specimen comprised cultured CD8+ T cells from PBMCs, sampled from culture after CMV antigen stimulation. V gene TRBV7-9 combines with J gene TRBJ1-2; 7 bases align to TRBD1. The CDR3 nucleotides read TGTGCCAGCAGCTTCCGGGACAGAAACTATGGCTACACCTTC. Residues: CASSFRDRNYGYTF. Supplemented by reference TRBV7-9 and TRBJ1-2, the full variable domain reads DTGVSQNPRHKITKRGQNVTFRCDPISEHNRLYWYRQTLGQGPEFLTYFQNEAQLEKSRLLSDRFSAERPKGSFSTLEIQRTEQGDSAMYLCASSFRDRNYGYTFGSGTRLTVV.